The 21 T cell receptor beta chains given below trace back to one sample, sequenced in a study of T cell responses to AZD1222 COVID-19 vaccine. The assay was immunoSEQ multiplex PCR, and TCRdb's table has in-frame clones only and misses some. The sample shows roughly 120,000 clones, about 95% of them seen only once. Specimen: peripheral blood, collected 28 days after the second AZD1222 dose. The receptors shown here come from an adult who received the AZD1222 COVID-19 vaccine.

V is TRBV7-2 and J is TRBJ2-3, with a possible D match to TRBD2 (7 bases). The germline gives CDR1 SGHTA, CDR2 FQGNSA. This CDR3 is 14 amino acids long. Trimming removed 4 bases at V and 5 bases at J, with 13 bases between. This chain's CDR3 is CASSSGGLRDTQYF. The CDR3 bases are TGTGCCAGCAGCTCGGGGGGCTTGAGAGATACGCAGTATTTT.

The chain uses TRBV5-5 and TRBJ1-4; D remains ambiguous. V was pared by 1 base and J by 4 bases, with 11 bases between. Per germline, CDR1 SGHKS and CDR2 YYEKEE (reference sequence). This CDR3 is 15 amino acids long. The CDR3 protein is CASSLLSQINEKLFF. CDR3 nucleotides: TGTGCCAGCAGCTTGTTAAGTCAGATTAATGAAAAACTGTTTTTT. Full variable domain (missing parts from reference TRBV5-5 and TRBJ1-4): DAGVTQSPTHLIKTRGQQVTLRCSPISGHKSVSWYQQVLGQGPQFIFQYYEKEERGRGNFPDRFSARQFPNYSSELNVNALLLGDSALYLCASSLLSQINEKLFFGSGTQLSVL.

This chain links TRBV2 with TRBJ1-1; the match to TRBD1 covers 7 bases. Germline V CDR1 and CDR2: SNHLY, FYNNEI. CDR3 size: 14 residues. With V trimmed by 3 bases and J by 1 base, 2 bases remained unmatched. The CDR3 here is CASSDRTGNTEAFF. In DNA form, the CDR3 reads TGTGCCAGCAGTGATAGGACAGGGAACACTGAAGCTTTCTTT.

This clone was recorded only once. The chain links TRBV19 to TRBJ1-2, with TRBD1 as a possible D gene (6 bases). The CDR3 consists of 15 residues. Germline assignment: CDR1 LNHDA and CDR2 SQIVND (reference sequence). V dropped 6 bases and J dropped 4 bases, with 18 bases sitting between them. The chain's CDR3 is CASRVGGARFYGYTF. Here the CDR3 DNA reads TGTGCCAGTAGGGTAGGGGGGGCGCGTTTCTATGGCTACACCTTC.

The chain carries TRBV11-2 and TRBJ2-1; no clear D gene. Germline V gene data show CDR1 as SGHAT and CDR2 as FQNNGV. The CDR3 consists of 15 residues. Between the trimmed V and J ends, which lost 5 bases and 0 bases, there was a span of 11 bases. The DNA for the CDR3 is TGTGCCAGCAGCCAGGCGGACGACTCCTACAATGAGCAGTTCTTC. Its protein is CASSQADDSYNEQFF.

This chain connects TRBV19 to TRBJ1-3; TRBD1 is a possible D gene (6 bases). V lost 3 bases, J lost 2 bases, and 8 bases lay in between. The CDR3 sequence is 14 residues long. Germline V gives CDR1 LNHDA, CDR2 SQIVND (reference sequence). DNA for the CDR3: TGTGCCAGTAGTATCGACAGGACTGGAAACACCATATATTTT. It is translated as CASSIDRTGNTIYF.

The rearrangement uses TRBV5-5 and TRBJ1-5, with 7 bases aligning to TRBD1. CDR1 is SGHKS, CDR2 YYEKEE, per germline (reference sequence). V gave up 0 bases and J gave up 1 base; unmatched junction bases: 7. The CDR3 length is 17 residues. CDR3 in DNA: TGTGCCAGCAGCTTGGCCCCTACGACAGGGAGCAATCAGCCCCAGCATTTT. Encoded protein: CASSLAPTTGSNQPQHF.

The chain couples TRBV19 to TRBJ1-1, with D unclear. CDR1 is LNHDA, CDR2 SQIVND, per germline (reference sequence). Trimming cost V 1 base and J 6 bases, with 9 bases left between them. The CDR3 spans 13 residues. The chain's CDR3 is CASSIVGLPEAFF. The CDR3 DNA follows: TGTGCCAGTAGTATAGTTGGGCTCCCTGAAGCTTTCTTT.

The rearrangement joins TRBV28 to TRBJ1-2, with 8 bases that match TRBD1. J gave up 8 bases and V 5 bases, and 13 bases lay outside the gene matches. Germline-derived CDR1 and CDR2 are MDHEN and SYDVKM. CDR3 length: 15 amino acids. The CDR3 DNA is TGTGCCAGCAGTCAATTTACAGGGGGGTTAGAAGGCTACACCTTC. This encodes CASSQFTGGLEGYTF.

The V and J genes are TRBV27 and TRBJ2-3; D gene ambiguous. The V end was cut by 3 bases, the J end by 2 bases, with 15 bases between. CDR3 length equals 16 residues. The germline V gene encodes CDR1 MNHEY and CDR2 SMNVEV (reference sequence). CDR3 sequence reads: CASSFTLPIFTDTQYF. For the CDR3, the DNA is TGTGCCAGCAGTTTTACACTGCCAATATTCACAGATACGCAGTATTTT.

This chain uses TRBV12-3 or TRBV12-4 with TRBJ1-2; 7 bases are shared with TRBD1. V trimming: 5 bases; J trimming: 7 bases; junction bases outside the gene matches: 4. This CDR3 spans 12 amino acids. CDR3 nucleotides: TGTGCCAGCAGTCGACAGGGTGGTGGCTACACCTTC. Amino acid sequence: CASSRQGGGYTF.

The chain couples TRBV5-6 to TRBJ1-2; 9 positions match TRBD1. Germline-derived CDR1 and CDR2 are SGHDT and YYEEEE. The CDR3 extends over 13 amino acids. With 4 bases clipped from V and 6 bases from J, the junction kept 4 bases outside the gene matches. CDR3 in amino acids: CASSLQGAHGYTF. The CDR3 DNA sequence: TGTGCCAGCAGCCTACAGGGGGCGCATGGCTACACCTTC.

The chain employs TRBV9 and TRBJ2-3; the D gene is possibly TRBD2 (6 bases). Germline CDR1 reads SGDLS; CDR2 reads YYNGEE. V lost 2 bases and J 2 bases, leaving 21 bases between the germline ends. The CDR3 loop spans 18 amino acids. CDR3 bases: TGTGCCAGCAGCGTCACTTTACGGGGGTTTAGAGACACAGATACGCAGTATTTT. Translating gives CASSVTLRGFRDTDTQYF.

The gene calls are TRBV5-1 and TRBJ2-2, with a possible D match to TRBD2 (7 bases). The V gene's germline CDR1 is SGHRS and CDR2 YFSETQ. V dropped 7 bases and J dropped 5 bases, with 15 bases sitting between them. The CDR3 runs 14 residues. The chain's CDR3 is CASSLGGRTGELFF. The DNA of the CDR3 is TGCGCCAGCTCCCTCGGGGGGCGGACCGGGGAGCTGTTTTTT.

V gene TRBV7-8 combines with J gene TRBJ2-7; 8 nucleotides align to TRBD2. The germline CDR1 and CDR2 sequences are SGHVS and FQNEAQ. The CDR3 has 15 residues. Trimming at V came to 1 base and at J to 3 bases, leaving 5 bases not matched to a gene. In nucleotides, the CDR3 is TGTGCCAGCAGCTTAGGTAGTAGCGGGGTCTACGAGCAGTACTTC. The encoded protein is CASSLGSSGVYEQYF.

The J gene is TRBJ1-1, the V gene TRBV7-9, with D unclear. This CDR3 has 14 amino acids. The germline gives CDR1 SEHNR, CDR2 FQNEAQ (reference sequence). V lost 7 bases and J 4 bases, leaving 16 bases between the germline ends. Here the CDR3 reads CASTYPKVATEAFF. CDR3 bases: TGTGCCAGCACCTACCCAAAAGTGGCCACTGAAGCTTTCTTT.

A few counts support this clone. The chain joins TRBV24-1 to TRBJ2-2, with D perhaps matching TRBD1 (6 bases). Trimming cost V 0 bases and J 7 bases, with 11 bases left between them. There are 15 residues in the CDR3. Germline assignment: CDR1 KGHDR and CDR2 SFDVKD. CDR3 bases: TGTGCCACCAGTGATTTGGGGGGCGCTGGCGGGGAGCTGTTTTTT. The encoded protein is CATSDLGGAGGELFF.

This sequence joins TRBV5-1 and TRBJ1-1, with D possibly being TRBD1 (6 bases). V shed 2 bases and J shed 1 base, with 9 bases lying between them. This CDR3 spans 14 amino acids. Germline CDR1 SGHRS, CDR2 YFSETQ. This chain's CDR3 is CASSLGQTNTEAFF. The CDR3 region has the DNA TGCGCCAGCAGCTTAGGACAGACGAACACTGAAGCTTTCTTT.

This chain links TRBV5-4 with TRBJ1-5, with 7 bases that match TRBD1. Germline V gene sequence: CDR1 SGHNT, CDR2 YYREEE (reference sequence). This CDR3 is 13 amino acids long. The junction had 1 base not matched to a gene; V was cut back by 4 bases and J by 3 bases. CDR3 nucleotides: TGTGCCAGCAGCAAGGGGGCCAATCAGCCCCAGCATTTT. Residues: CASSKGANQPQHF.

The J gene is TRBJ1-5, the V gene TRBV12-3 or TRBV12-4; maybe TRBD1 (6 bases). The CDR3 spans 12 residues. The V and J ends lost 3 bases and 13 bases respectively, with 13 bases between them. The CDR3 region has the DNA TGTGCCAGCAGTTTCAGGGGATGGTTTCAGCATTTT. Amino acid sequence: CASSFRGWFQHF.

The genes are TRBV14 and TRBJ1-1, with D hard to call. With 0 bases removed from V and 4 bases from J, the gap between germline ends came to 18 bases. Germline-derived CDR1 and CDR2 are SGHDN and FVKESK. The CDR3 totals 17 residues. CDR3 loop: CASSQEGWRTTGTEAFF. For the CDR3, the DNA is TGTGCCAGCAGCCAAGAAGGATGGCGGACCACCGGCACTGAAGCTTTCTTT.